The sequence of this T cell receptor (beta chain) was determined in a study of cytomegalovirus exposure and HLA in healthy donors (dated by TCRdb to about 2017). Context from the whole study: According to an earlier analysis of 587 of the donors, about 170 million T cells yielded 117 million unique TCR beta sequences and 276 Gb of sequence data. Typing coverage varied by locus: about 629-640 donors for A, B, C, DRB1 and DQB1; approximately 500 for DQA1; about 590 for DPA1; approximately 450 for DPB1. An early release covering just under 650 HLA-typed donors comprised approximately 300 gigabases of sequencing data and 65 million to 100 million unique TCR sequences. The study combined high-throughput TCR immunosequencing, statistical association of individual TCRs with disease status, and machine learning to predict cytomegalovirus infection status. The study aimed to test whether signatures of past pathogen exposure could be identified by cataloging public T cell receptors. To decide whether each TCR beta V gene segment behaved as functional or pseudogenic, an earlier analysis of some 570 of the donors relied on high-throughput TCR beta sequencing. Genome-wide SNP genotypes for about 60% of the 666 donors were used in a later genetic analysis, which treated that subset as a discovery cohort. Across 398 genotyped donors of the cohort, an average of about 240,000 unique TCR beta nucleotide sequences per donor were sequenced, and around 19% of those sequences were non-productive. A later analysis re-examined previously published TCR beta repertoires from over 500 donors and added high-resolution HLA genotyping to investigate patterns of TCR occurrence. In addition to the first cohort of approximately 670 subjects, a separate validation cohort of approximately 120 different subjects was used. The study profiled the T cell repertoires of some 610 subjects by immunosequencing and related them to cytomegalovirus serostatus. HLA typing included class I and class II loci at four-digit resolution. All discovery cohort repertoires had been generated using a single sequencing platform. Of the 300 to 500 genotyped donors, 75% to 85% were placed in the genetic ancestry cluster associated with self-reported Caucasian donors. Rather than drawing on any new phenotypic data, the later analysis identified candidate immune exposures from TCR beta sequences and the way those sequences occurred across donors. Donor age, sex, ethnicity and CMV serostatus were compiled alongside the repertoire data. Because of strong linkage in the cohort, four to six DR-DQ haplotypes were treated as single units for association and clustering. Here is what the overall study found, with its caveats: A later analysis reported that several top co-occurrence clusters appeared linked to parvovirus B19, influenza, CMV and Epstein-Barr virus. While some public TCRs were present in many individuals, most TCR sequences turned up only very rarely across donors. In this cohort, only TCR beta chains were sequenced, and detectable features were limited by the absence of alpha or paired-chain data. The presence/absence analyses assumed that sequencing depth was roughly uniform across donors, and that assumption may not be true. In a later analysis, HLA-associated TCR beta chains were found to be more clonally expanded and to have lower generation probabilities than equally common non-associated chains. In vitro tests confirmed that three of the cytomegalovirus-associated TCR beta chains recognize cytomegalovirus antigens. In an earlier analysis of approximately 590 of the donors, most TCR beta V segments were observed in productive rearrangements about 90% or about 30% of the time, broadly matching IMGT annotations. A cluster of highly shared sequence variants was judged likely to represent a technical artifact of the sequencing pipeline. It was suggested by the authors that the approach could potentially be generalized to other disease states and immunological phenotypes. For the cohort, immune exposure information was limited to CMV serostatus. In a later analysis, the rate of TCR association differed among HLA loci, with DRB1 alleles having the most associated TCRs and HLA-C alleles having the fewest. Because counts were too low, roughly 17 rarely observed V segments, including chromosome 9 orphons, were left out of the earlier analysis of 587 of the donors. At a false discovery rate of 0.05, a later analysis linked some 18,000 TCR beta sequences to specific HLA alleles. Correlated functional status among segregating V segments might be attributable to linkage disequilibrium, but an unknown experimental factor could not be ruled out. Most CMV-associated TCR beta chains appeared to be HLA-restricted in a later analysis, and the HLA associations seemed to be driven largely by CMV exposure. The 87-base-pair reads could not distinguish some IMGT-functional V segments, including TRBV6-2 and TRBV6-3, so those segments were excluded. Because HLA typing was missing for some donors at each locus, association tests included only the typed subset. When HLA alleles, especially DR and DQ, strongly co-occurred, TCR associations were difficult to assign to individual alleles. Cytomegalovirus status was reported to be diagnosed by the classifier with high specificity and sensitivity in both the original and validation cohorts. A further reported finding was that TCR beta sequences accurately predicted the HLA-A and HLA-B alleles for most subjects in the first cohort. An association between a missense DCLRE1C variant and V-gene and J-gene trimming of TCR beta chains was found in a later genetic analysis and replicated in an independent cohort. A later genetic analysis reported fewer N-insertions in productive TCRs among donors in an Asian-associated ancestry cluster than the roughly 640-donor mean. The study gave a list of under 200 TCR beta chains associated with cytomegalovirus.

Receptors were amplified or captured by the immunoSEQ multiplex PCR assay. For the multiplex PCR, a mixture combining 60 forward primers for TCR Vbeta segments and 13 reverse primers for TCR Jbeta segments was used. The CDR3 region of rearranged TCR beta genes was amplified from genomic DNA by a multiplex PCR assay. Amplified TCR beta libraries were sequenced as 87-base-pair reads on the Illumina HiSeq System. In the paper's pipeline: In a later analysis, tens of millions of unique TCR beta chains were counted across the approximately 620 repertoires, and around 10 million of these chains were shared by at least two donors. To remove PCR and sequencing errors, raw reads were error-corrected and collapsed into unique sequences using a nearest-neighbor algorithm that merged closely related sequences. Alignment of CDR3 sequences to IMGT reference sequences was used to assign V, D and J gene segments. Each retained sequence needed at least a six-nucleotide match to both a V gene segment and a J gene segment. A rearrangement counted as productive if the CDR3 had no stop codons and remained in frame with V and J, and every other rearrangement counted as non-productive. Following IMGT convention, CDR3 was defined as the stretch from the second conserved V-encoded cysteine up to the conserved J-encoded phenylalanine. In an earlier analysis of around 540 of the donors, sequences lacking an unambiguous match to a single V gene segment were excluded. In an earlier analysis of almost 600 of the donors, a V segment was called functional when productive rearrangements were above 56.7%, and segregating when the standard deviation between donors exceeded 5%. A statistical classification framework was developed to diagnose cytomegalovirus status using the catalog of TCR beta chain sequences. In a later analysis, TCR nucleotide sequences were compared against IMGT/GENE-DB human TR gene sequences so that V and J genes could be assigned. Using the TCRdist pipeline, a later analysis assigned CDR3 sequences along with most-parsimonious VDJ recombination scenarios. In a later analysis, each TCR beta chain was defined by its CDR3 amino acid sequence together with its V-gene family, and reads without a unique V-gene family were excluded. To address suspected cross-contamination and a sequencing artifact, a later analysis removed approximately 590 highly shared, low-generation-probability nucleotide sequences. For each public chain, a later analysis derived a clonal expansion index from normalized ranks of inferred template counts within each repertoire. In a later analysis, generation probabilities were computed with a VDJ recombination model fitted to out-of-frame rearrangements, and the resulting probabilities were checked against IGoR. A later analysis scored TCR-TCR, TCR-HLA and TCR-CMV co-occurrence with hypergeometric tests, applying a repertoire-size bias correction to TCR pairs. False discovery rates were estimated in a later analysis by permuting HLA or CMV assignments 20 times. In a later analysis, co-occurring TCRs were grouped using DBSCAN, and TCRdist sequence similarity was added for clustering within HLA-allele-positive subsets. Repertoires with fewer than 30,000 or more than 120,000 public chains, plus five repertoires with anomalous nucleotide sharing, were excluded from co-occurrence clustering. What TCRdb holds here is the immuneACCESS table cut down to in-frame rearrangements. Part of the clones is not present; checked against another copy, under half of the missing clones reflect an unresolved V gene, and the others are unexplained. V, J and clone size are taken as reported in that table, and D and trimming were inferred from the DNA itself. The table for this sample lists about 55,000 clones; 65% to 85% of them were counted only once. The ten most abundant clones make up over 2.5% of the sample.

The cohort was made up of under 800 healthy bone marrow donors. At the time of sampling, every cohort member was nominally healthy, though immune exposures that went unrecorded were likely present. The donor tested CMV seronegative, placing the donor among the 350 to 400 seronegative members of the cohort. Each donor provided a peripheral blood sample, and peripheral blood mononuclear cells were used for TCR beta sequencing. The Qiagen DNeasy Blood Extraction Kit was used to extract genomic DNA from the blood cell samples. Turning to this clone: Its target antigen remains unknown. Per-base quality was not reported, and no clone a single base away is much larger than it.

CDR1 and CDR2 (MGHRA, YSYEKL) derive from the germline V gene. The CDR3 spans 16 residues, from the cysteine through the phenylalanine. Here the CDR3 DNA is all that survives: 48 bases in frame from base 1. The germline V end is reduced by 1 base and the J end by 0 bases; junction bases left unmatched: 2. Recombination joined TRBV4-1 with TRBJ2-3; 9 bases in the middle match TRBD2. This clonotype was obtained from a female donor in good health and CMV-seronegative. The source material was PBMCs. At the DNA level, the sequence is TGCGCCAGCAGCCAAGGTCTAGCGGGGAGCACAGATACGCAGTATTTT. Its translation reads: CASSQGLAGSTDTQYF.